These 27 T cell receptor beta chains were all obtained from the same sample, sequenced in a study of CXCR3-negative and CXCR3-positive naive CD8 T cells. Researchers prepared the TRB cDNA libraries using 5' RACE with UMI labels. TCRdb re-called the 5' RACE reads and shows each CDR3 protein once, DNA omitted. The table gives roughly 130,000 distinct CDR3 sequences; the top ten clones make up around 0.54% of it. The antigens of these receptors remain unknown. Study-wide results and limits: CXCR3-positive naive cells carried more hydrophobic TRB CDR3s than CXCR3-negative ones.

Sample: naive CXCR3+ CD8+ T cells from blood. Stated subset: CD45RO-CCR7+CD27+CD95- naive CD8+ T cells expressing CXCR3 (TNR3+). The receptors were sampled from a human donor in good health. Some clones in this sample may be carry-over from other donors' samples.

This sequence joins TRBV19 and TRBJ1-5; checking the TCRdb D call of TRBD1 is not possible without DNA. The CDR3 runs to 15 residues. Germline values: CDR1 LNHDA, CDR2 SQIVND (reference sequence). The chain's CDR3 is CASSIDLWGNQPQHF.

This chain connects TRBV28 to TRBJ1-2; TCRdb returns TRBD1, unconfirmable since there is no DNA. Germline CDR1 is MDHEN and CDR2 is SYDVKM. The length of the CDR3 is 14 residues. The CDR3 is CASSSRVGSYGYTF.

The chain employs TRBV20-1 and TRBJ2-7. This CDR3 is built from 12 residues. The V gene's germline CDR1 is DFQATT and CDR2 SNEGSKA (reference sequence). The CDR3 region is CSAGFGAYEQYF.

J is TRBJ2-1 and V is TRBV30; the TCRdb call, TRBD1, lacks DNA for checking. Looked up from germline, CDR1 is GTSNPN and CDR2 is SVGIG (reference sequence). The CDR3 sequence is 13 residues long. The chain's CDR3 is CAWALGGQNEQFF.

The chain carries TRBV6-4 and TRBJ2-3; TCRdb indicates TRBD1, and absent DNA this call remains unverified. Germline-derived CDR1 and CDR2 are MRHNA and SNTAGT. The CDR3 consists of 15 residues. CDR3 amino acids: CASSDSTGGPDTQYF.

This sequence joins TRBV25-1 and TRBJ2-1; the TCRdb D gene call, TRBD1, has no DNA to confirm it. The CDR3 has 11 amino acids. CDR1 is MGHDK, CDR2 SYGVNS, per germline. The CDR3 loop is CAVWGYNEQFF.

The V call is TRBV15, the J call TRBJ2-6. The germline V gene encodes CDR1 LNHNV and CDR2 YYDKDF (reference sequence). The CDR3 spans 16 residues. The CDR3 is CATSLDRRSGANVLTF.

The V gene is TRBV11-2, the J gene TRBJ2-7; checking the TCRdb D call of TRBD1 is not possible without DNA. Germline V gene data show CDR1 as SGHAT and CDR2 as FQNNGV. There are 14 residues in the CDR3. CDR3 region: CASSWGPNQNEQYF.

CDR3 sequence: CSARDPERTVANYGYTF. The V call is TRBV20-1, the J call TRBJ1-2. From germline, CDR1 is DFQATT and CDR2 SNEGSKA (reference sequence). The CDR3 totals 17 residues.

The CDR3 sequence: CASSRTGVYEQYF. The genes are TRBV7-9 and TRBJ2-7; TCRdb indicates TRBD2, and absent DNA this call remains unverified. Germline V gives CDR1 SEHNR, CDR2 FQNEAQ (reference sequence). The CDR3 length is 13 residues.

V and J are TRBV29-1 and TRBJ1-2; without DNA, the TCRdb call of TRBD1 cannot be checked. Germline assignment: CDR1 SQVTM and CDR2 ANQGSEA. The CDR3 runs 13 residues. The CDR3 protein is CSAPGQGNYGYTF.

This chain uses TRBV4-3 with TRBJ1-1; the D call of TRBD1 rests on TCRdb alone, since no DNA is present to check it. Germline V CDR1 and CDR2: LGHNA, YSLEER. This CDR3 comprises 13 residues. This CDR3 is CASSRGLNTEAFF.

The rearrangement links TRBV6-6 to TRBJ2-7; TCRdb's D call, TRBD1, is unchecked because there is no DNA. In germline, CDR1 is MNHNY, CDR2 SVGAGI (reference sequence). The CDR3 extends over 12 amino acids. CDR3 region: CASTQDGYEQYF.

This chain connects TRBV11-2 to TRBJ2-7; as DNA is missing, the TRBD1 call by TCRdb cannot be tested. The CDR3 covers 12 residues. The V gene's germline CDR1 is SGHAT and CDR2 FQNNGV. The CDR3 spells CASSRGEYEQYF.

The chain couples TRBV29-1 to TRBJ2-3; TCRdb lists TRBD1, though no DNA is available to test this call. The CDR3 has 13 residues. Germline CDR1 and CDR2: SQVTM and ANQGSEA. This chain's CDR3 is CSVEAEPPVTQYF.

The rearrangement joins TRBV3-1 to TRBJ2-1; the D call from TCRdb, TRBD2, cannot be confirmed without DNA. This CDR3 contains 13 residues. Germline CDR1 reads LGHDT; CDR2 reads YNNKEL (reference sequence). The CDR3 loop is CASRGGGAFEQFF.

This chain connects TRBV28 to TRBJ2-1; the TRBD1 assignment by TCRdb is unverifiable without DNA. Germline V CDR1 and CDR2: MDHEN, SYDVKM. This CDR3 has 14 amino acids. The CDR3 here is CASSLAGAYNEQFF.

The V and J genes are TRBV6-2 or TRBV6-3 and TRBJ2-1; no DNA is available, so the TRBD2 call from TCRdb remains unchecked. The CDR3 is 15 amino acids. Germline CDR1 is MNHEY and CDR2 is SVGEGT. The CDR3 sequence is CASSHTSGAYNEQFF.

CDR3 protein: CASSFTGAPGVEQFF. This sequence joins TRBV5-1 and TRBJ2-1; TCRdb's D call of TRBD1 is untestable without DNA. The CDR3 sequence is 15 residues long. CDR1 and CDR2 from the germline V gene are SGHRS and YFSETQ.

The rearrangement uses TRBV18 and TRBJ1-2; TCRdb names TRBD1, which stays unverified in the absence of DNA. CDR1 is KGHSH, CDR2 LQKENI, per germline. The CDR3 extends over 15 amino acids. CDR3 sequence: CASSSDRDSMNGYTF.

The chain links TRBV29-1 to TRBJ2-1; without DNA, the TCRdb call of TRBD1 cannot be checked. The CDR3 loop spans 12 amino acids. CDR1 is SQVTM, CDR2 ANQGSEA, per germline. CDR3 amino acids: CSVEADSPEQFF.

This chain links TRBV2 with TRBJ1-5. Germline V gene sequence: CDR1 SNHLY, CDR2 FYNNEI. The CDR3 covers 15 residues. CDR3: CASSEAGYSNQPQHF.

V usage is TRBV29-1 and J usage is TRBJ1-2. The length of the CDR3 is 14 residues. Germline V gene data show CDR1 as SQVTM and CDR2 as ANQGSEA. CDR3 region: CSVGNAGVNYGYTF.

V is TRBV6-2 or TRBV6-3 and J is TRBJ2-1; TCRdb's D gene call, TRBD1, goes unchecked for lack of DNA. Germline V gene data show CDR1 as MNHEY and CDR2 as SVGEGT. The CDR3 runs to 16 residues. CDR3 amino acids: CASTKTGAPIFGEQFF.

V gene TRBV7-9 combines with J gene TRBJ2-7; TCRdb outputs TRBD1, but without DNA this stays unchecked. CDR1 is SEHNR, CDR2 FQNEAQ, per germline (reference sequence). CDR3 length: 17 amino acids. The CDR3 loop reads CASSLPHGQGDVYEQYF.

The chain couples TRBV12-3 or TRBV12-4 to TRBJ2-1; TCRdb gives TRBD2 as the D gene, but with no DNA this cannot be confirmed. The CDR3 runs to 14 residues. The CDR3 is CASSLLLADNEQFF.

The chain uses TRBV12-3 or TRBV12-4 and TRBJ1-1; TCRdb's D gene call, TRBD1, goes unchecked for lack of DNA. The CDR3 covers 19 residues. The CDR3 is CASSRIVNENRVVNTEAFF.